This entry is about one T cell receptor (beta chain). Its antigen has not been determined. Base-call qualities are not available, and no considerably larger clone is one nucleotide away. These data are taken from a study of blood T cell repertoires in COVID-19 (dated by TCRdb to 2018 to 2020). Regarding the research as a whole: Samples covering the acute and convalescent phases of COVID-19 were provided by collaborators in the United States, Italy and Spain. The material from the prospective study consisted of cDNA or gDNA derived from T cells, B-cell-depleted T cells, or PBMCs. Deeply sampled blood TCRbeta repertoires from subjects exposed to, actively infected with, or recovered from COVID-19 were included in the dataset. The repertoires were released in a freely available public database intended as a resource for research on the immune response to SARS-CoV-2. Samples came from the ongoing ImmuneRACE study (first 160 participants) plus 1,254 subjects from 6 global collaborators. Sample metadata almost always included a de-identified subject ID, COVID-19 status, age in years and sex. Where available, HLA class I and class II types were obtained from metadata supplied by the sample provider rather than from assay-based typing.

CDR1 SGHNT and CDR2 YYREEE were looked up in the germline V gene (reference sequence). Taken from cysteine to phenylalanine, the CDR3 has 14 residues. Only the CDR3 portion is preserved as DNA: 42 bases, with reading frame beginning at the first base. Unmatched junction bases come to 2, with V trimmed by 0 bases and J by 3 bases. Summary of the overall study and its limitations: The amount of clinical and demographic metadata varied by source and participant and was provided uncurated.

TCRbeta CDR3 regions were amplified from genomic DNA by means of the immunoSEQ Assay, a bias-controlled multiplex PCR. Per the authors' processing: Nucleated cell counts per sample were estimated from amplification of reference gene primers within the assay. To quantify the absolute abundance of each unique TCRbeta CDR3 rearrangement, sequence reads were collapsed and filtered. For each sample, productive Simpson clonality was calculated by taking the square root of Simpson's diversity index across productive rearrangements. TCRdb re-hosts the immuneACCESS table, in-frame sequences only. Its copies lack some clones; in the studies checked, an unresolved V gene accounts for under half of them, and the cause for the rest is not known. From that table come the V and J calls and clone size; the DNA was used to work out D and trimming. Present in this sample are some 260,000 clones, over 65% of which were seen just once. Clones ranked in the top ten supply 2.5% to 4% of the sample.

The collaborating institutions used their own protocols to collect whole blood in K2EDTA tubes. Collaborator samples were shipped for TCRbeta analysis as frozen whole blood, isolated PBMCs, or DNA extracted from either sample type. Material: peripheral blood. The sequence links TRBV5-4 to TRBJ1-2; 7 junctional bases match TRBD1. The TCR comes from a woman aged 80 or older with acute or convalescent COVID-19. Here is the DNA: TGTGCCAGCAGCTTGGACGGGACAGACTATGGCTACACCTTC. It specifies CASSLDGTDYGYTF.